The clone carrying this T cell receptor beta chain was recorded at least ten times. Its specificity is not known. As the template, RNA transcripts were used to amplify TCR beta CDR3 regions. HTBI primers were used in a first-round RT-PCR, which preceded a second-round multiplex PCR. TCRdb fed the multiplex PCR reads into MiXCR, producing one record per CDR3 protein. The sample lists around 16,000 distinct CDR3 sequences; 46% were seen once. With 4 bases clipped from V and 5 bases from J, the junction kept 7 bases outside the gene matches. From germline, CDR1 is SNHLY and CDR2 FYNNEI. The CDR3 runs to 14 residues. The data were taken from a study of Graves' ophthalmopathy and Graves' hyperthyroidism. Overall study findings and caveats: Detection in blood was also observed for most expanded thyroid clonotypes above 0.001 frequency.

The specimen sequenced was peripheral blood. The chain is built from TRBV2 and TRBJ1-1, with TRBD1 identical over 7 bases. This receptor was obtained from a middle-aged woman with stable Graves' hyperthyroidism. As DNA, the CDR3 is TGTGCCAGCAGTGGGGTGACAGGGAGGACTGAAGCTTTCTTT. Translation: CASSGVTGRTEAFF.